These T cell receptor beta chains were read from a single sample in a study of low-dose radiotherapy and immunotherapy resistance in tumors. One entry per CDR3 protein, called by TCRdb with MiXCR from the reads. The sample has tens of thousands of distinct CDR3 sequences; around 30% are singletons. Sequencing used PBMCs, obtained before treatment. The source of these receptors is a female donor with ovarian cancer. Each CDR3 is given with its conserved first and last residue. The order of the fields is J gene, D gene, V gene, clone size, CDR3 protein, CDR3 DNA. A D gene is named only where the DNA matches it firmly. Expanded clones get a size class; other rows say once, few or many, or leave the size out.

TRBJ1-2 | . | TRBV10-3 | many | CAISGPDYGYTF | TGTGCCATCAGTGGTCCGGACTATGGCTACACCTTC
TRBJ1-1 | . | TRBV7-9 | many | CASSPPPGGKTEAFF | TGTGCCAGCAGCCCACCCCCGGGGGGAAAAACTGAAGCTTTCTTT
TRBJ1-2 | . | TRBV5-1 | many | CASGTGLGYTF | TGCGCCAGCGGAACAGGGCTGGGCTACACCTTC
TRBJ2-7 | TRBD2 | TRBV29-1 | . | CSVAGSYEQYF | TGCAGCGTAGCGGGATCGTACGAGCAGTACTTC
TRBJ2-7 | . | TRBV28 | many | CASTLSSGHRTYEQYF | TGTGCCAGCACCCTCAGCTCGGGACACAGAACCTACGAGCAGTACTTC
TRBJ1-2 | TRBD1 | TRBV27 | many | CASSPTKTGGSYGYTF | TGTGCCAGCAGTCCGACAAAAACAGGGGGGAGCTATGGCTACACCTTC
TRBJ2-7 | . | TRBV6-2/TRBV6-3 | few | CASSYSARGYEQYF | TGTGCCAGCAGTTACTCGGCCAGGGGCTACGAGCAGTACTTC
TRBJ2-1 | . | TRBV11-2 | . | CASSLDRPADNEQFF | TGTGCCAGCAGCTTAGATCGGCCCGCAGACAATGAGCAGTTCTTC
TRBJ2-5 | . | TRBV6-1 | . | CASSVRGAEETQYF | TGTGCCAGCAGTGTCAGGGGGGCGGAGGAGACCCAGTACTTC
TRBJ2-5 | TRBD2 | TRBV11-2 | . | CASSAGLAGAETQYF | TGTGCCAGCAGCGCAGGGCTAGCGGGAGCCGAGACCCAGTACTTC
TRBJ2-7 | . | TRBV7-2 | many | CASSLSGFSSEQYF | TGTGCCAGCAGCTTATCAGGGTTTAGCTCCGAGCAGTACTTC
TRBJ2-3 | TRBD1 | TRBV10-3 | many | CAISDRGQGDTQYF | TGTGCCATCAGTGACAGGGGGCAGGGAGATACGCAGTATTTT
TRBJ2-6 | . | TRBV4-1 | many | CASRGGSGANVLTF | TGCGCCAGCAGGGGGGGCTCTGGGGCCAACGTCCTGACTTTC
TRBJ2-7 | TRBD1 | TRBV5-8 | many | CASSSTGLGYEQYF | TGTGCCAGCAGCTCGACAGGGTTGGGCTACGAGCAGTACTTC
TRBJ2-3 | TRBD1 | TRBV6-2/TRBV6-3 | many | CASSQYRGRTDTQYF | TGTGCCAGCAGTCAATACAGGGGCCGCACAGATACGCAGTATTTT
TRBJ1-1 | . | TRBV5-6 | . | CASSLAGLWNTEAFF | TGTGCCAGCAGCTTAGCAGGGCTCTGGAACACTGAAGCTTTCTTT
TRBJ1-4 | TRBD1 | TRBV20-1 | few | CSARDPGQGATNEKLFF | TGCAGTGCTAGAGATCCCGGACAGGGAGCAACTAATGAAAAACTGTTTTTT
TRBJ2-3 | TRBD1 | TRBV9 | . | CASSVAGQGAGGDTQYF | TGTGCCAGCAGCGTAGCCGGCCAGGGGGCTGGAGGAGATACGCAGTATTTT
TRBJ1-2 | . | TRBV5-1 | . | CASSLDHRQELYGYTF | TGCGCCAGCAGCTTGGATCATCGGCAGGAGCTCTATGGCTACACCTTC
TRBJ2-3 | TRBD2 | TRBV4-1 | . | CASSHPDLRRLAGGVGTDTQYF | TGCGCCAGCAGCCATCCTGACCTCAGGAGACTAGCGGGAGGAGTTGGCACAGATACGCAGTATTTT
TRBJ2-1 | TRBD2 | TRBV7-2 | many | CASSSRGRGEQFF | TGTGCCAGCAGCTCACGCGGGAGAGGTGAGCAGTTCTTC
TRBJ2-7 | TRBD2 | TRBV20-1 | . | CSARSTSGRAREQYF | TGCAGTGCTAGATCTACTAGCGGGAGGGCCAGGGAGCAGTACTTC
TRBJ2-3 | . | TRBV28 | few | CASSQTGPRADTQYF | TGTGCCAGCAGCCAGACCGGGCCGAGAGCGGATACGCAGTATTTT
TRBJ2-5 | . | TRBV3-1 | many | CASSQDPALVGGRETQYF | TGTGCCAGCAGCCAAGATCCGGCATTAGTGGGCGGGCGGGAGACCCAGTACTTC
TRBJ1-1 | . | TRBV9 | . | CASSVDWQGNTEAFF | TGTGCCAGCAGCGTAGATTGGCAGGGGAACACTGAAGCTTTCTTT
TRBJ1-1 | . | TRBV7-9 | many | CASSLDLNTEAFF | TGTGCCAGCAGCTTAGATTTGAACACTGAAGCTTTCTTT